Below, 29 T cell receptor beta chains from the same sample are listed, as sequenced in a study of cytomegalovirus exposure and HLA in healthy donors. 60 Vbeta and 13 Jbeta primers were used in PCR. Here immunoSEQ multiplex PCR was the method, and the copy in TCRdb shows in-frame clones only, minus some. This table has about 180,000 clones, 70% to 85% appearing once. Sequencing input: PBMCs. The receptor set was obtained from a man aged 18 to 30 in good health and CMV-seronegative.

The V gene is TRBV7-9, the J gene TRBJ2-2, with 9 nucleotides matching TRBD2. CDR1 SEHNR and CDR2 FQNEAQ come from the germline V gene (reference sequence). The CDR3 contains 19 residues. With V trimmed by 4 bases and J by 0 bases, 12 bases remained unmatched. The CDR3: CASSSGLAPPGTNTGELFF. The DNA for the CDR3 is TGTGCCAGCAGCTCGGGACTAGCCCCCCCAGGGACGAACACCGGGGAGCTGTTTTTT.

The DNA for the CDR3 is TGTGCCAGCAGCCGGGGAGGCGGGGGGAGACATGTAGAGCAGTACTTC. The encoded protein is CASSRGGGGRHVEQYF. This chain uses TRBV5-6 with TRBJ2-7; 8 bases are a match to TRBD2. Unmatched junction bases numbered 16, after V lost 4 bases and J lost 7 bases. This CDR3 spans 16 amino acids. Germline CDR1 SGHDT, CDR2 YYEEEE.

The chain is built from TRBV5-1 and TRBJ2-1, with 8 bases that match TRBD2. The CDR3 is 15 residues long. The J segment lost 6 bases and the V segment lost 1 base, leaving 6 bases of the junction unmatched. The germline V gene has CDR1 SGHRS and CDR2 YFSETQ. This CDR3 reads CASSLLGLALNEQFF. In nucleotides, the CDR3 is TGCGCCAGCAGCTTGCTCGGACTAGCACTCAATGAGCAGTTCTTC.

The CDR3 coding sequence is TGTGCCAGCAGCGATACGGGCACAGATACGCAGTATTTT. It translates to CASSDTGTDTQYF. The chain uses TRBV9 and TRBJ2-3, with D uncertain. CDR3 size: 13 residues. Trimming pared 3 bases from V and 1 base from J, leaving 6 bases between. CDR1 and CDR2 from the germline V gene are SGDLS and YYNGEE.

The rearrangement joins TRBV6-1 to TRBJ1-1, with a possible D match to TRBD1 (6 bases). The V and J ends lost 7 bases and 0 bases respectively, with 9 bases between them. CDR3 length: 13 residues. Germline V gene data show CDR1 as MNHNS and CDR2 as SASEGT. CDR3 sequence (DNA): TGTGCCAGCACCCAGGGGATGAACACTGAAGCTTTCTTT. It translates to CASTQGMNTEAFF.

The V and J genes are TRBV14 and TRBJ1-2; tentatively, D is TRBD1 (5 bases). The CDR3 has 13 residues. CDR1 and CDR2 from the germline V gene are SGHDN and FVKESK. Between the trimmed V and J ends, which lost 1 base and 4 bases, there was a span of 7 bases. The CDR3 region is CASSQGQSYGYTF. In nucleotides, the CDR3 is TGTGCCAGCAGCCAAGGACAGTCCTATGGCTACACCTTC.

The chain recombines TRBV5-1 with TRBJ2-3; D is possibly TRBD2 (5 bases). V shed 4 bases and J shed 5 bases, with 23 bases lying between them. Germline V CDR1 and CDR2: SGHRS, YFSETQ. This CDR3 has 17 residues. CDR3: CASSPSLLIPGVDTQYF. CDR3 sequence (DNA): TGCGCCAGCAGCCCCAGCTTACTCATTCCCGGGGTAGATACGCAGTATTTT.

V is TRBV2 and J is TRBJ2-3; 9 positions agree with TRBD2. The CDR3 sequence is 15 residues long. Germline values: CDR1 SNHLY, CDR2 FYNNEI. V gave up 5 bases and J gave up 5 bases; unmatched junction bases: 8. The CDR3: CASSSGLANVDTQYF. CDR3 sequence (DNA): TGTGCCAGCAGTTCAGGACTAGCGAATGTAGATACGCAGTATTTT.

The chain carries TRBV7-9 and TRBJ2-1; D remains unclear. Trimming cost V 0 bases and J 2 bases, with 5 bases left between them. Germline V lookup: CDR1 SEHNR, CDR2 FQNEAQ (reference sequence). The CDR3 totals 14 residues. Here the CDR3 reads CASSLAVPYNEQFF. The CDR3 DNA is TGTGCCAGCAGCTTAGCCGTCCCCTACAATGAGCAGTTCTTC.

V usage is TRBV4-2 and J usage is TRBJ1-2, with TRBD1 as a possible D gene (5 bases). This CDR3 is built from 15 residues. From germline, CDR1 is LGHNA and CDR2 YNFKEQ. Trimming pared 4 bases from V and 8 bases from J, leaving 20 bases between. The CDR3 loop reads CASSPPQGAVGGYTF. CDR3 coding DNA: TGTGCCAGCAGCCCCCCCCAAGGGGCAGTAGGAGGCTACACCTTC.

V and J are TRBV19 and TRBJ1-1; TRBD1 is a possible D gene (5 bases). Trimming removed 5 bases from V and 0 bases from J, with 10 bases in between. The CDR3 runs 14 residues. Germline CDR1 and CDR2: LNHDA and SQIVND (reference sequence). This CDR3 is CASSQDILNTEAFF. CDR3 DNA: TGTGCCAGTAGTCAGGACATCTTGAACACTGAAGCTTTCTTT.

This clone came up a few times. The chain has TRBV19 and TRBJ1-2; 8 bases line up with TRBD1. Germline lookup yields CDR1 LNHDA and CDR2 SQIVND (reference sequence). The CDR3 consists of 14 residues. Trimming cost V 3 bases and J 2 bases; bases outside gene matches: 2. The CDR3 DNA reads TGTGCCAGTAGTATCGGACAGGGCAACTATGGCTACACCTTC. This sequence encodes CASSIGQGNYGYTF.

This clone was found a few times. The rearrangement links TRBV2 to TRBJ1-4; D gene ambiguous. Germline CDR1 reads SNHLY; CDR2 reads FYNNEI. V lost 8 bases to trimming and J lost 3 bases, with 10 bases between them. The CDR3 extends over 13 amino acids. CDR3 nucleotide sequence: TGTGCCAGCCAGATCCCTCCTAATGAAAAACTGTTTTTT. The encoded protein is CASQIPPNEKLFF.

The rearrangement uses TRBV10-3 and TRBJ1-5; D ambiguous. Germline CDR1 and CDR2: ENHRY and SYGVKD. The CDR3 has 16 residues. V shed 0 bases and J shed 1 base, with 10 bases lying between them. CDR3 nucleotides: TGTGCCATCAGTGAGTCGCCCGGGAAGAGCAATCAGCCCCAGCATTTT. Its translation: CAISESPGKSNQPQHF.

The V call is TRBV30, the J call TRBJ2-5, with TRBD2 matching over 12 bases. The germline V gene encodes CDR1 GTSNPN and CDR2 SVGIG (reference sequence). Trimming cost V 3 bases and J 5 bases; bases outside gene matches: 10. CDR3 length equals 16 residues. The CDR3 region has the DNA TGTGCCTGGAGCGGGCTAGCGGGAGGGCCGGTGGAGACCCAGTACTTC. It is translated as CAWSGLAGGPVETQYF.

The chain combines TRBV11-2 with TRBJ2-7, with unresolved D. The germline CDR1 and CDR2 sequences are SGHAT and FQNNGV. This CDR3 region has 13 residues. V shed 2 bases and J shed 5 bases, with 10 bases lying between them. The CDR3 nucleotides read TGTGCCAGCAGCTTAAGCCCGAGAGACGAGCAGTACTTC. Translation: CASSLSPRDEQYF. Full variable domain (rest looked up from reference TRBV11-2 and TRBJ2-7): EAGVAQSPRYKIIEKRQSVAFWCNPISGHATLYWYQQILGQGPKLLIQFQNNGVVDDSQLPKDRFSAERLKGVDSTLKIQPAKLEDSAVYLCASSLSPRDEQYFGPGTRLTVT.

This clone was detected once. The chain uses TRBV7-9 and TRBJ1-4; 8 bases fit TRBD1. The V and J ends lost 6 bases and 5 bases, in that order; junction bases with no gene match: 5. Germline V lookup: CDR1 SEHNR, CDR2 FQNEAQ (reference sequence). This CDR3 spans 14 amino acids. CDR3 region: CASRADRGNEKLFF. CDR3 bases: TGTGCCAGCAGGGCAGACAGGGGCAATGAAAAACTGTTTTTT.

In this sample, this clone turned up a few times. V and J are TRBV7-9 and TRBJ2-7; the D gene is possibly TRBD1 (6 bases). V lost 7 bases and J lost 3, with 10 bases in between. The V gene's germline CDR1 is SEHNR and CDR2 FQNEAQ (reference sequence). This CDR3 comprises 12 residues. The CDR3 is CASTTGSYEQYF. CDR3 coding DNA: TGTGCCAGCACCACAGGGAGCTACGAGCAGTACTTC.

This clone has a handful of counts. The chain is built from TRBV7-9 and TRBJ2-1; 7 bases are a match to TRBD2. The CDR3 totals 16 residues. Trimming took 1 base from V and 3 from J; bases not matched to a gene: 6. From germline, CDR1 is SEHNR and CDR2 FQNEAQ (reference sequence). DNA of the CDR3: TGTGCCAGCAGCTTAGTAGAGCGGGGACTCTACAATGAGCAGTTCTTC. This encodes CASSLVERGLYNEQFF. Variable domain in full (rest from reference TRBV7-9 and TRBJ2-1): DTGVSQNPRHKITKRGQNVTFRCDPISEHNRLYWYRQTLGQGPEFLTYFQNEAQLEKSRLLSDRFSAERPKGSFSTLEIQRTEQGDSAMYLCASSLVERGLYNEQFFGPGTRLTVL.

The CDR3 region has the DNA TGTGCCAGCATGCAGGGGGCCTATGGCTACACCTTC. It codes for CASMQGAYGYTF. This chain joins TRBV6-1 and TRBJ1-2; TRBD1 agrees at 8 bases. The germline gives CDR1 MNHNS, CDR2 SASEGT. J gave up 4 bases and V 7 bases, and 2 bases lay outside the gene matches. This CDR3 contains 12 residues.

The chain uses TRBV2 and TRBJ2-7; 9 nucleotides match TRBD1. V gave up 8 bases and J gave up 5 bases; unmatched junction bases: 10. The V gene's germline CDR1 is SNHLY and CDR2 FYNNEI. The CDR3 totals 14 residues. CDR3 sequence reads: CASRGGTGSHEQYF. The CDR3 DNA follows: TGTGCCAGCCGTGGGGGGACAGGGAGCCACGAGCAGTACTTC.

The rearrangement joins TRBV6-6 to TRBJ2-1, with 8 bases fitting TRBD2. The trim removed 2 bases at V and 10 bases at J, leaving 4 bases unmatched. The CDR3 consists of 13 residues. The germline V gene has CDR1 MNHNY and CDR2 SVGAGI (reference sequence). Here the CDR3 reads CASSYAGGGEQFF. For the CDR3, the DNA is TGTGCCAGCAGTTACGCGGGCGGGGGGGAGCAGTTCTTC.

CDR3 loop: CASSQGTSGDNEQFF. The CDR3 DNA reads TGCGCCAGCAGCCAAGGGACTAGCGGGGACAATGAGCAGTTCTTC. The J gene is TRBJ2-1, the V gene TRBV4-3, with 12 nucleotides matching TRBD2. The J segment lost 5 bases and the V segment lost 1 base, leaving 0 bases of the junction unmatched. Germline CDR1 LGHNA, CDR2 YSLEER. This CDR3 comprises 15 residues.

The rearrangement links TRBV30 to TRBJ1-5, with D maybe TRBD1 (5 bases). Trimming cost V 1 base and J 3 bases, with 7 bases left between them. CDR3 length: 13 residues. Germline CDR1 and CDR2: GTSNPN and SVGIG (reference sequence). The CDR3 sequence: CAWSAQDNQPQHF. In nucleotides, the CDR3 is TGTGCCTGGAGTGCACAGGACAATCAGCCCCAGCATTTT.

The rearrangement joins TRBV30 to TRBJ1-1, with D possibly matching TRBD1 (6 bases). CDR3 length equals 13 residues. Germline CDR1 GTSNPN, CDR2 SVGIG (reference sequence). V was trimmed by 6 bases and J by 7 bases, leaving 18 bases between them. In nucleotides, the CDR3 is TGTGCCTGCCACCAGGGGAGAGTGGGTGAAGCTTTCTTT. Translating it yields CACHQGRVGEAFF.

The gene calls are TRBV28 and TRBJ2-7; D ambiguous. This CDR3 comprises 11 residues. V lost 4 bases and J 5 bases, leaving 6 bases between the germline ends. Germline V gene lookup returns CDR1 MDHEN and CDR2 SYDVKM. CDR3 DNA sequence: TGTGCCAGCAGTTCGGGTAACGAGCAGTACTTC. Amino acids: CASSSGNEQYF.

Of note for this clone: Relative to the germline gene, one junction end is altered; a read error may explain this. This chain connects TRBV7-9 to TRBJ1-2, with TRBD1 identical over 9 bases. Germline CDR1 is SEHNR and CDR2 is FQNEAQ (reference sequence). CDR3 length: 12 amino acids. The DNA of the CDR3 is TGTTCCAGCAGGGACAGGGAACATGGCTACACCTTC. Translated: CSSRDREHGYTF.

This chain connects TRBV10-3 to TRBJ2-7; D is perhaps TRBD1 (5 bases). Germline-derived CDR1 and CDR2 are ENHRY and SYGVKD. Trimming shortened V by 8 bases and J by 4 bases, and 12 bases separated the two germline ends. The CDR3 totals 12 residues. The CDR3 DNA follows: TGTGCCATCGGAGCCAGGGAATACGAGCAGTACTTC. It codes for CAIGAREYEQYF.

This clone was counted a single time. V is TRBV11-2 and J is TRBJ1-2; D gene uncertain. V lost 5 bases to trimming and J lost 6 bases, with 22 bases between them. CDR1 and CDR2 (germline): SGHAT, FQNNGV. The CDR3 length is 16 residues. CDR3 in amino acids: CASSTPRGRGGDGYTF. DNA of the CDR3: TGTGCCAGCAGCACCCCCCGAGGGCGGGGAGGAGATGGCTACACCTTC. The complete variable domain, with remaining parts taken from reference TRBV11-2 and TRBJ1-2, reads EAGVAQSPRYKIIEKRQSVAFWCNPISGHATLYWYQQILGQGPKLLIQFQNNGVVDDSQLPKDRFSAERLKGVDSTLKIQPAKLEDSAVYLCASSTPRGRGGDGYTFGSGTRLTVV.